The rows below give T cell receptor beta chains drawn from one sample of a study of blood T cell repertoires in COVID-19. The repertoire was sequenced with immunoSEQ multiplex PCR; TCRdb's copy has only in-frame clones and lacks some. The table has some 230,000 clones, around 89% seen once; the top ten hold roughly 3.7%. The sample was PBMCs or T cells enriched from blood (not recorded which). Every receptor here comes from a woman aged 18-35 years in a cohort exposed to, infected with or recovered from COVID-19 (not recorded which). Each CDR3 is given without its conserved first and last residue.

TRBJ1-2 | TRBV7-9 | ASSAWTDYGYT
TRBJ2-3 | TRBV2 | ASSETSGLLSTDTQY
TRBJ2-7 | TRBV5-1 | ASSWDSSYEQY
TRBJ2-3 | TRBV6-2/TRBV6-3 | ASSSLAETSTDTQY
TRBJ1-2 | TRBV10-2 | ASSDNRANYGYT
TRBJ2-1 | TRBV19 | ASTEFGSSYNEQF
TRBJ2-7 | TRBV19 | ASSIDRGHEQY
TRBJ1-2 | TRBV13 | ASGQAQIRYYGYT
TRBJ1-2 | TRBV18 | ASSPRQGYGYT
TRBJ2-7 | TRBV3-1/TRBV3-2 | ASSPLGGGSYEQY
TRBJ2-2 | TRBV9 | ASSVAGQNTGELF
TRBJ2-3 | TRBV19 | ASSLTLAGGSDTQY
TRBJ1-1 | TRBV7-3 | ASSPLDRGTEAF
TRBJ2-3 | TRBV5-1 | ASSLAERAITDTQY
TRBJ1-5 | TRBV2 | ASRQGRNQPQH
TRBJ1-2 | TRBV28 | ASSLSPEDRVNGYT
TRBJ1-2 | TRBV5-4 | ASSLRTGGIYGYT
TRBJ1-1 | TRBV7-8 | ASSLPPFRDNTEAF
TRBJ1-1 | TRBV28 | ASSLAGTGLTVAF
TRBJ2-1 | TRBV12-3/TRBV12-4 | ASSAAGVNEQF
TRBJ1-1 | TRBV7-8 | ASSPSRDTEAF
TRBJ2-2 | TRBV7-2 | ASSLGPYTGELF
TRBJ2-2 | TRBV2 | ASRPGTPTGELF
TRBJ2-2 | TRBV6-2/TRBV6-3 | ASSYAPGQGLAGELF
TRBJ1-1 | TRBV23-1 | ASSLLGENTEAF
TRBJ1-5 | TRBV3-1/TRBV3-2 | ASSQDLTAGQPQH
TRBJ2-3 | TRBV5-4 | ASSPRGSGVTTDTQY
TRBJ2-7 | TRBV6-4 | ASSGPLRDRGSYEQY
TRBJ1-2 | TRBV28 | ASRRGQGTGGYT
TRBJ1-5 | TRBV27 | ASRSGTGALSNQPQH
TRBJ2-7 | TRBV27 | ASSLTGSYEQY
TRBJ1-2 | TRBV5-5 | ASSLVTSGGYT
TRBJ2-3 | TRBV7-3 | ASSLAPGGLLGQDTQY
TRBJ2-1 | TRBV11-2 | ASNTAYNEQF
TRBJ1-3 | TRBV18 | ASSPAGAVGNTIY
TRBJ2-1 | TRBV19 | ASSMAGGPFEQF
TRBJ1-1 | TRBV11-2 | ASSLVTGGVLAF
TRBJ2-3 | TRBV7-9 | ASSTPTGGASTDTQY
TRBJ1-5 | TRBV6-5 | ASRNRFVQPQH